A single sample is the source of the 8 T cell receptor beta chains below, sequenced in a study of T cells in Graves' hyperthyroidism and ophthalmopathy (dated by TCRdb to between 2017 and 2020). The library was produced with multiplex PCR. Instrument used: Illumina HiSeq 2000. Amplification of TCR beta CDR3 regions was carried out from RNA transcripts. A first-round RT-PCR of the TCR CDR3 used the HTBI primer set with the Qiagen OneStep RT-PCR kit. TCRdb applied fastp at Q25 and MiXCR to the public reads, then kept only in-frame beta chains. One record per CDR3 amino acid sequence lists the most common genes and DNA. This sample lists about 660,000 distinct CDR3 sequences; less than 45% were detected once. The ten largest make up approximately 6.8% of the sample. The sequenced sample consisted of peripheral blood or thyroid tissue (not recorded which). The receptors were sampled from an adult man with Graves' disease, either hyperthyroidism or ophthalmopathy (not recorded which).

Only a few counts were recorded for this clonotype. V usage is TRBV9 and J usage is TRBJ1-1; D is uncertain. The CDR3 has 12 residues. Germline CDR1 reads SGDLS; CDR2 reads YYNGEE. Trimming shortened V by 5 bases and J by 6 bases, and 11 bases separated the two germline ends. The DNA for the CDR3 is TGTGCCAGCAGAGATCATGGCGCTGAAGCTTTCTTT. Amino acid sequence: CASRDHGAEAFF.

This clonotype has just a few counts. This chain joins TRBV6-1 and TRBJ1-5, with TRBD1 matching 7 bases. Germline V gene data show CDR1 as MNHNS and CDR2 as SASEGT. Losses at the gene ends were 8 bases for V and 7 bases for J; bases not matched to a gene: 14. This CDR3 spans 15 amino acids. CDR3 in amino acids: CASSGSFQGVQPQHF. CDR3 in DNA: TGTGCCAGCTCCGGATCATTCCAGGGGGTGCAGCCCCAGCATTTT.

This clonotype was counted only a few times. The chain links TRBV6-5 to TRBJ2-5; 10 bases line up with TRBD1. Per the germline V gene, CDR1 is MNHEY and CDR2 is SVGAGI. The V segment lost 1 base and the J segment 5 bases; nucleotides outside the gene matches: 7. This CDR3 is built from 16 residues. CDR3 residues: CASSYFSGTGDETQYF. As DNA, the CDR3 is TGTGCCAGCAGTTACTTTTCCGGGACAGGGGATGAGACCCAGTACTTC.

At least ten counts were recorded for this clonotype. The DNA for the CDR3 is TGTGCCACCAGTGACTCCGGGACGGGTAGGGAGACCCAGTACTTC. Translated: CATSDSGTGRETQYF. The chain has TRBV24-1 and TRBJ2-5; D may correspond to TRBD1 or TRBD2 (5 bases each). CDR3 size: 15 residues. The germline gives CDR1 KGHDR, CDR2 SFDVKD. The V gene lost 4 bases and the J gene lost 5 bases, with 16 bases spanning the gap.

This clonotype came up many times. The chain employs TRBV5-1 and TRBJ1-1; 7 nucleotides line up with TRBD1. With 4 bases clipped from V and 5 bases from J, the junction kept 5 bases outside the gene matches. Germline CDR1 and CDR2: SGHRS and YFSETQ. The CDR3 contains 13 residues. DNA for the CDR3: TGCGCCAGCAGCCAGGGGGTCGGAACTGAAGCTTTCTTT. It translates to CASSQGVGTEAFF. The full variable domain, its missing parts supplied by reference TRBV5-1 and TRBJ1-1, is KAGVTQTPRYLIKTRGQQVTLSCSPISGHRSVSWYQQTPGQGLQFLFEYFSETQRNKGNFPGRFSGRQFSNSRSEMNVSTLELGDSALYLCASSQGVGTEAFFGQGTRLTVV.

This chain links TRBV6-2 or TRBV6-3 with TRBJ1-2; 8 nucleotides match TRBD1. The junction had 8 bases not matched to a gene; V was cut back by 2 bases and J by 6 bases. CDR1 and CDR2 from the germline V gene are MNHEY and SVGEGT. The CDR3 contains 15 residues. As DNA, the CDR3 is TGTGCCAGCAGTTACCCGCAGTCAGGGGGCGATGGCTACACCTTC. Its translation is CASSYPQSGGDGYTF.

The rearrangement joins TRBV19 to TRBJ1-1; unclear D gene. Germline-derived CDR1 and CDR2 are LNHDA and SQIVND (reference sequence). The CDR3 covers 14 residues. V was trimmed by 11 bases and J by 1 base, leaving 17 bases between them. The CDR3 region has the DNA TGTGCCTCTACGTATACTGTGGGGAACACTGAAGCTTTCTTT. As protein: CASTYTVGNTEAFF.

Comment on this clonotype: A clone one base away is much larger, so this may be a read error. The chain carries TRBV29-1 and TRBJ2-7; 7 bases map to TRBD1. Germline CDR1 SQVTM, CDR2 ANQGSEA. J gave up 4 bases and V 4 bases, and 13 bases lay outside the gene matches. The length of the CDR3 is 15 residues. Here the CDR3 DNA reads TGCAGCGTTGGAGGGACCGACAGGGCCGAGTACGAGCAGTACTTC. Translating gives CSVGGTDRAEYEQYF.